This is a list of T cell receptor beta chains from one sample in a study of neurological immune-mediated disorders. One entry per CDR3 protein, called by TCRdb with MiXCR from the 5' RACE reads. The profile covers under 100,000 distinct CDR3 sequences, with about 13% appearing a single time and approximately 4.5% taken by the ten largest. The sequencing input was PBMCs. These receptors all stem from a female donor with HTLV-1-associated myelopathy (HAM/TSP). Both conserved end residues are part of each CDR3.

>TRBJ1-5|TRBV7-7
CASSFRLRTAKPTSGSQPQHF
>TRBJ1-1|TRBV2
CASSETGQNTEAFF
>TRBJ1-3|TRBV20-1
CSASSTDRNTIYF
>TRBJ1-1|TRBV29-1
CSTSQELNTEAFF
>TRBJ2-3|TRBV6-5
CASSLGPPDRESSTDTQYF
>TRBJ2-3|TRBV5-1
CASSPHGRGPDTQYF
>TRBJ2-5|TRBV20-1
CSARGGGGQETQYF
>TRBJ1-2|TRBV6-2/TRBV6-3
CASSPGGTVYTF
>TRBJ2-3|TRBV5-1
CASSPLTGEADTQYF
>TRBJ2-7|TRBV30
CAWTQTGGNEQYF
>TRBJ2-7|TRBV27
CASSPALTHTYEQYF
>TRBJ1-1|TRBV12-3/TRBV12-4
CASSWGGRDTEAFF
>TRBJ2-1|TRBV5-1
CASSILADNEQFF
>TRBJ2-7|TRBV7-9
CASSEQGYEQYF
>TRBJ1-3|TRBV6-6
CASSSNPGLPGNTIYF
>TRBJ2-3|TRBV6-6
CASSYGDRFADTQYF
>TRBJ2-3|TRBV5-1
CASSFYAGADTQYF
>TRBJ1-5|TRBV11-2
CASSLAYNQPQHF
>TRBJ2-5|TRBV4-1
CASSQFGGETQYF
>TRBJ2-3|TRBV15
CATSRDQAGGSDTQYF
>TRBJ2-7|TRBV6-6
CASTHRDRGYEQYF
>TRBJ2-4|TRBV5-6
CASSLAHLAKNIQYF
>TRBJ2-3|TRBV4-1
CASSRDNPGTDTQYF
>TRBJ1-2|TRBV6-5
CATTRKGPNYGYTF
>TRBJ1-1|TRBV5-1
CGPSGRRNTEAFF
>TRBJ1-4|TRBV20-1
CSARPDSGEKLFF
>TRBJ1-1|TRBV5-1
CASSGKQGANTEAFF
>TRBJ2-7|TRBV5-1
CASSLGPQINSYEQYF
>TRBJ1-2|TRBV16
CAISLPGRAYGYTF
>TRBJ2-2|TRBV7-2
CASSLARGRPGELFF
>TRBJ2-1|TRBV5-1
CASSLYAGERNEQFF
>TRBJ2-5|TRBV7-9
CASSSRTGQETQYF
>TRBJ1-1|TRBV20-1
CSASSGTGAVYGTEAFF
>TRBJ2-7|TRBV2
CASSAGFVGYEQYF
>TRBJ2-2|TRBV5-5
CASSLVQGDTGELFF
>TRBJ2-1|TRBV5-1
CASRQVSYNEQFF
>TRBJ2-3|TRBV6-5
CASSTNGDTQYF
>TRBJ2-2|TRBV7-8
CASSLAGDTGELFF
>TRBJ1-2|TRBV21-1
CASSQRTARYLGYTF
>TRBJ2-3|TRBV15
CATSRDLAGYTQYF
>TRBJ2-3|TRBV5-1
CASSPGGGWADTQYF
>TRBJ2-1|TRBV5-1
CASARRGLSPDEQFF
>TRBJ2-1|TRBV7-9
CASSLIGGAGSYNEQFF
>TRBJ2-1|TRBV7-2
CASSDPFPSGGASYNEQFF
>TRBJ1-2|TRBV9
CASSVSAGSTSNYGYTF